Shown below are 29 T cell receptor beta chains from a single sample sequenced in a study of CD8 T cells in ankylosing spondylitis. Each CDR3 protein is one row after TCRdb ran MiXCR on the 5' RACE reads. The sample yields about 400,000 distinct CDR3 sequences, 20% to 25% seen once. Sequencing was done on a sample of blood, either unsorted or a sorted T cell fraction (not recorded which). The receptors shown here come from a male donor with ankylosing spondylitis or in good health (not recorded which).

V usage is TRBV7-8 and J usage is TRBJ2-5; 7 bases agree with TRBD1. The CDR3 runs 16 residues. V shed 2 bases, J shed 5 bases, and the junction held 11 bases outside the gene matches. Germline V CDR1 and CDR2: SGHVS, FQNEAQ. CDR3 sequence (DNA): TGTGCCAGCAGCTTACCGGGACAGATCAGTCCGGAGACCCAGTACTTC. This codes for CASSLPGQISPETQYF. The complete variable domain, with remaining parts taken from reference TRBV7-8 and TRBJ2-5, reads GAGVSQSPRYKVAKRGQDVALRCDPISGHVSLFWYQQALGQGPEFLTYFQNEAQLDKSGLPSDRFFAERPEGSVSTLKIQRTQQEDSAVYLCASSLPGQISPETQYFGPGTRLLVL.

Many counts were recorded for this clonotype. The gene calls are TRBV4-2 and TRBJ2-3; 12 bases line up with TRBD2. V was clipped by 3 bases and J by 0 bases; unmatched bases: 7. The length of the CDR3 is 18 residues. Germline lookup yields CDR1 LGHNA and CDR2 YNFKEQ. The CDR3 spells CASSQSTSGGLSTDTQYF. The CDR3 DNA reads as TGTGCCAGCAGCCAGTCGACTAGCGGGGGCCTTAGCACAGATACGCAGTATTTT.

This chain uses TRBV20-1 with TRBJ2-1; 8 bases align to TRBD1. This CDR3 is 14 amino acids long. The germline V gene encodes CDR1 DFQATT and CDR2 SNEGSKA (reference sequence). Unmatched junction bases numbered 10, after V lost 4 bases and J lost 8 bases. CDR3 sequence: CSATRTGPYDEQFF. The CDR3 region has the DNA TGCAGTGCTACCCGGACAGGGCCTTATGATGAGCAGTTCTTC.

This clonotype was detected a few times. The CDR3 DNA follows: TGTGCCAGCAGTTTAGGGACAGGGGGCCGTGAGCAGTACTTC. It codes for CASSLGTGGREQYF. This sequence joins TRBV27 and TRBJ2-7; TRBD1 matches at 12 bases. Germline V gives CDR1 MNHEY, CDR2 SMNVEV (reference sequence). CDR3 length: 14 residues. J gave up 7 bases and V 2 bases, and 3 bases lay outside the gene matches.

This clonotype was counted a few times. The chain couples TRBV4-2 to TRBJ2-1, with a tentative D call TRBD1 (7 bases). V was cut by 0 bases and J by 6 bases, with 15 bases left in between. This CDR3 has 16 residues. Germline V CDR1 and CDR2: LGHNA, YNFKEQ. This CDR3 reads CASSQDQTGRTNEQFF. DNA for the CDR3: TGTGCCAGCAGCCAAGATCAGACAGGGAGGACCAATGAGCAGTTCTTC.

V is TRBV30 and J is TRBJ2-5; TRBD1 matches 11 bases. V lost 7 bases, J lost 5 bases, and 6 bases stayed unmatched. The CDR3 is 13 amino acids. The V gene's germline CDR1 is GTSNPN and CDR2 SVGIG (reference sequence). The CDR3 coding sequence is TGTGCCTCGGACAGGGGGCAGGGGGAGACCCAGTACTTC. Its translation is CASDRGQGETQYF. The entire variable domain, with the rest obtained from reference TRBV30 and TRBJ2-5, is as follows: SQTIHQWPATLVQPVGSPLSLECTVEGTSNPNLYWYRQAAGRGLQLLFYSVGIGQISSEVPQNLSASRPQDRQFILSSKKLLLSDSGFYLCASDRGQGETQYFGPGTRLLVL.

This clonotype was seen only a few times. This chain connects TRBV30 to TRBJ2-7; the D is unclear. The CDR3 spans 12 residues. Germline CDR1 and CDR2: GTSNPN and SVGIG (reference sequence). V lost 0 bases to trimming and J lost 0 bases, with 3 bases between them. The CDR3 coding sequence is TGTGCCTGGAGTGTAGGCTCCTACGAGCAGTACTTC. It codes for CAWSVGSYEQYF.

This clonotype occurred a few times. CDR3 in DNA: TGTGCCAGCAGTTGGACTAGTACTAATGAGCAGTTCTTC. The encoded protein is CASSWTSTNEQFF. The chain recombines TRBV12-3 or TRBV12-4 with TRBJ2-1; TRBD2 matches at 7 bases. CDR3 length: 13 amino acids. The V gene end was trimmed by 4 bases and the J gene end by 7 bases; junction bases not matched to a gene: 4.

The rearrangement links TRBV4-2 to TRBJ2-7; 7 bases are a match to TRBD1. The CDR3 is 15 residues long. Germline CDR1 and CDR2: LGHNA and YNFKEQ. V was pared by 3 bases and J by 1 base, with 6 bases of the junction left unmatched. CDR3: CASSQPGQRSYEQYF. CDR3 nucleotides: TGTGCCAGCAGCCAGCCGGGACAGCGATCCTACGAGCAGTACTTC.

Only a few counts were recorded for this clonotype. The chain joins TRBV29-1 to TRBJ2-1, with 9 bases identical to TRBD1. J was trimmed by 2 bases and V by 6 bases; bases with no gene match: 5. The germline CDR1 and CDR2 sequences are SQVTM and ANQGSEA. The CDR3 is 14 amino acids. This CDR3 reads CSVRTGGPYNEQFF. The DNA for the CDR3 is TGCAGCGTACGCACAGGGGGCCCCTACAATGAGCAGTTCTTC.

This clonotype was observed a few times. The gene calls are TRBV3-1 and TRBJ2-7; 7 nucleotides match TRBD1. Trimming cost V 1 base and J 2 bases; bases outside gene matches: 14. Looked up from germline, CDR1 is LGHDT and CDR2 is YNNKEL (reference sequence). The CDR3 consists of 18 residues. The CDR3 DNA is TGTGCCAGCAGCCAAGGTCCTCGGGTACAGGGGAACACCTACGAGCAGTACTTC. It yields the protein CASSQGPRVQGNTYEQYF.

This clonotype has a handful of counts. The chain is built from TRBV6-1 and TRBJ2-1, with 7 bases that match TRBD2. Trimming cost V 8 bases and J 2 bases; bases outside gene matches: 6. The germline CDR1 and CDR2 sequences are MNHNS and SASEGT. This CDR3 spans 14 amino acids. CDR3 coding DNA: TGTGCCAGCCAGAGCGGGGCCCCCTACAATGAGCAGTTCTTC. Protein: CASQSGAPYNEQFF.

V is TRBV5-1 and J is TRBJ2-5; 8 bases are shared with TRBD1. The CDR3 consists of 14 residues. The ends lost 4 bases at V and 4 bases at J; junction bases unmatched: 6. Looked up from germline, CDR1 is SGHRS and CDR2 is YFSETQ. The CDR3 DNA follows: TGCGCCAGCAGCCCGCCGGGACAGGCAGAGACCCAGTACTTC. Encoded protein: CASSPPGQAETQYF.

The V and J genes are TRBV7-8 and TRBJ2-5, with 7 bases fitting TRBD1. Germline V gene data show CDR1 as SGHVS and CDR2 as FQNEAQ. CDR3 length: 14 amino acids. The trim removed 5 bases at V and 3 bases at J, leaving 6 bases unmatched. DNA of the CDR3: TGTGCCAGCAGCCAACATGGACAGGAAGAGACCCAGTACTTC. This gives the protein CASSQHGQEETQYF.

This clonotype was seen a few times. The chain joins TRBV27 to TRBJ1-2; TRBD1 is a possible D gene (6 bases). Germline V gene data show CDR1 as MNHEY and CDR2 as SMNVEV (reference sequence). CDR3 size: 15 residues. Trimming took 2 bases from V and 2 from J, leaving 12 bases between them. CDR3 in amino acids: CASSLGGQRNYGYTF. The CDR3 DNA reads TGTGCCAGCAGTTTAGGCGGACAGAGAAACTATGGCTACACCTTC.

CDR3 nucleotide sequence: TGCGCCAGCAGCCAAGGGGTTGCTTGGGAGCAGTACTTC. It is translated as CASSQGVAWEQYF. This rearrangement joins TRBV4-1 to TRBJ2-7; D call uncertain. The CDR3 totals 13 residues. Germline V gene data show CDR1 as MGHRA and CDR2 as YSYEKL. The V end was cut by 1 base, the J end by 7 bases, with 11 bases between.

This clonotype was detected a few times. The chain links TRBV3-1 to TRBJ2-5; no firm D call. CDR1 and CDR2 from the germline V gene are LGHDT and YNNKEL (reference sequence). Trimming removed 5 bases at V and 3 bases at J, with 7 bases between. There are 12 residues in the CDR3. CDR3 coding DNA: TGTGCCAGCAGCTCTCCCAAAGAGACCCAGTACTTC. The encoded protein is CASSSPKETQYF.

This clonotype was seen only a few times. The CDR3 DNA reads TGCAGCGTCGCAGGGGGCGCGTACACTGAAGCTTTCTTT. Translated: CSVAGGAYTEAFF. V and J are TRBV29-1 and TRBJ1-1; 8 bases are a match to TRBD1. The CDR3 length is 13 residues. From germline, CDR1 is SQVTM and CDR2 ANQGSEA. V was clipped by 6 bases and J by 3 bases; unmatched bases: 6.

This clonotype was recorded a few times. V and J are TRBV5-1 and TRBJ1-2; tentative D call: TRBD1 (5 bases). The V gene lost 4 bases and the J gene lost 0 bases, with 10 bases spanning the gap. The CDR3 covers 14 residues. Per germline, CDR1 SGHRS and CDR2 YFSETQ. CDR3 sequence reads: CASSPDSPNYGYTF. DNA for the CDR3: TGCGCCAGCAGCCCCGACAGTCCTAACTATGGCTACACCTTC.

The V gene is TRBV4-2, the J gene TRBJ2-7, with 7 bases lining up with TRBD1. From germline, CDR1 is LGHNA and CDR2 YNFKEQ. Losses at the gene ends were 3 bases for V and 6 bases for J; bases not matched to a gene: 14. The CDR3 totals 16 residues. This chain's CDR3 is CASSHPADRVLSEQYF. DNA for the CDR3: TGTGCCAGCAGCCATCCTGCCGACAGGGTTCTCAGCGAGCAGTACTTC.

This chain joins TRBV29-1 and TRBJ2-7; 9 nucleotides line up with TRBD1. Germline trimming cut 6 bases from V and 3 bases from J; bases unmatched to any gene: 12. Germline CDR1 and CDR2: SQVTM and ANQGSEA. CDR3 length: 15 amino acids. CDR3 nucleotides: TGCAGCGTCACTGGACAGGGGAGGTGGATCTACGAGCAGTACTTC. Residues: CSVTGQGRWIYEQYF.

The gene calls are TRBV25-1 and TRBJ2-7; D gene ambiguous. V lost 4 bases and J lost 5, with 9 bases in between. CDR1 MGHDK and CDR2 SYGVNS come from the germline V gene. The CDR3 loop spans 12 amino acids. CDR3: CASSVVWNEQYF. The CDR3 DNA reads as TGTGCCAGCAGTGTAGTGTGGAACGAGCAGTACTTC.

This clonotype was recorded a few times. V usage is TRBV30 and J usage is TRBJ2-7, with D unclear. Trimming removed 4 bases at V and 3 bases at J, with 7 bases between. The CDR3 has 11 residues. From germline, CDR1 is GTSNPN and CDR2 SVGIG (reference sequence). The CDR3 DNA follows: TGTGCCTGGAAATCCGTCTACGAGCAGTACTTC. Translated, it gives CAWKSVYEQYF.

This chain connects TRBV2 to TRBJ2-7; the match to TRBD2 covers 7 bases. The V gene end was trimmed by 8 bases and the J gene end by 5 bases; junction bases not matched to a gene: 9. The CDR3 extends over 13 amino acids. Germline CDR1 reads SNHLY; CDR2 reads FYNNEI. This CDR3 reads CASQGREVDEQYF. The CDR3 region has the DNA TGTGCCAGCCAAGGACGGGAGGTGGACGAGCAGTACTTC.

This clonotype has only a few counts. The CDR3 loop reads CASSVVGSFPDTQYF. The CDR3 DNA sequence: TGTGCCAGCAGCGTAGTAGGATCTTTCCCAGATACGCAGTATTTT. V and J are TRBV9 and TRBJ2-3; D is undetermined. The CDR3 has 15 residues. Germline loops: CDR1 SGDLS, CDR2 YYNGEE. The ends were cut back, 0 bases at V and 4 bases at J, with 12 bases in the middle.

This clonotype was seen a handful of times. The junction and the germline gene differ at one end; a read error may be behind it. V usage is TRBV27 and J usage is TRBJ2-1; the match to TRBD1 covers 8 bases. The germline V gene encodes CDR1 MNHEY and CDR2 SMNVEV (reference sequence). The CDR3 loop spans 13 amino acids. The CDR3 DNA is TGTGCCAGCAGTTATAGGACAGGGTGGGAAAAGATCTTC. This codes for CASSYRTGWEKIF.

This clonotype was detected only a few times. The rearrangement joins TRBV3-1 to TRBJ2-6; no definite D call. Germline CDR1 is LGHDT and CDR2 is YNNKEL (reference sequence). There are 12 residues in the CDR3. V lost 0 bases and J 13 bases, leaving 7 bases between the germline ends. The CDR3: CASSQEDTVLTF. DNA for the CDR3: TGTGCCAGCAGCCAAGAAGACACTGTCCTGACTTTC. The whole variable domain, remainder taken from reference TRBV3-1 and TRBJ2-6, is DTAVSQTPKYLVTQMGNDKSIKCEQNLGHDTMYWYKQDSKKFLKIMFSYNNKELIINETVPNRFSPKSPDKAHLNLHINSLELGDSAVYFCASSQEDTVLTFGAGSRLTVL.

This clonotype was picked up many times. This chain joins TRBV30 and TRBJ2-7, with a possible D match to TRBD1 (5 bases). Trimming left V 0 bases short and J 4 bases short, with 7 bases between. Per the germline V gene, CDR1 is GTSNPN and CDR2 is SVGIG (reference sequence). This CDR3 region has 12 residues. Here the CDR3 DNA reads TGTGCCTGGAGTGTAACAGGATACGAGCAGTACTTC. It specifies CAWSVTGYEQYF.

This clonotype has a handful of counts. The CDR3 region is CASRLVGLGTEAFF. DNA of the CDR3: TGTGCCAGCAGGCTTGTAGGGTTGGGCACTGAAGCTTTCTTT. The chain combines TRBV27 with TRBJ1-1; D unresolved. The V end lost 6 bases, the J end lost 4 bases, and 15 bases lay between the germline ends. CDR1 MNHEY and CDR2 SMNVEV come from the germline V gene (reference sequence). This CDR3 spans 14 amino acids.